The 29 T cell receptor beta chains given below trace back to one sample, sequenced in a study of T-cell memory formation after mild COVID-19. TCRdb reanalysed the 5' RACE reads using MiXCR and keeps one entry per CDR3 protein. Of 250,000 to 400,000 distinct CDR3 sequences detected, 14% appear once; the ten largest clones hold roughly a fifth. The source material was PBMCs or a T cell subset sorted from them (not recorded which). These receptors were obtained from a man younger than 35 who had mild COVID-19 (a few samples of this study predate the infection). Cell type and time point are not known.

There are a few counts of this clonotype. This chain uses TRBV6-5 with TRBJ2-1, with D perhaps matching TRBD2 (6 bases). Trimming took off 0 bases at V and 3 bases at J, with 12 bases between the two ends. The CDR3 extends over 16 amino acids. The germline V gene has CDR1 MNHEY and CDR2 SVGAGI. As DNA, the CDR3 is TGTGCCAGCAGTTACTCCACTAGCCGCATCTACAATGAGCAGTTCTTC. Amino acids: CASSYSTSRIYNEQFF.

This clonotype has only a few counts. V is TRBV5-1 and J is TRBJ1-2; 12 bases are shared with TRBD1. The CDR3 spans 16 residues. Germline CDR1 reads SGHRS; CDR2 reads YFSETQ. J gave up 3 bases and V 4 bases, and 7 bases lay outside the gene matches. CDR3 coding DNA: TGCGCCAGCAGCGTGACCGGGACAGGGGGCCACTATGGCTACACCTTC. This codes for CASSVTGTGGHYGYTF.

The chain is built from TRBV7-2 and TRBJ2-5; TRBD2 agrees at 8 bases. CDR1 is SGHTA, CDR2 FQGNSA, per germline. J lost 6 bases, V lost 8 bases, and 11 bases had no gene match. The CDR3 sequence is 14 residues long. CDR3 region: CASSTGLARQTQYF. CDR3 nucleotide sequence: TGTGCCAGCTCTACCGGACTAGCTCGCCAGACCCAGTACTTC.

This clonotype has only a few counts. The V and J genes are TRBV7-7 and TRBJ2-5; 8 bases match TRBD1. V gave up 5 bases and J gave up 5 bases; unmatched junction bases: 7. CDR3 size: 14 residues. Germline CDR1 reads SSHAT; CDR2 reads FNYEAQ (reference sequence). CDR3 bases: TGTGCCAGCAGCATAAGGGACAGGACCGAGACCCAGTACTTC. Protein: CASSIRDRTETQYF.

The chain uses TRBV18 and TRBJ2-3; D is perhaps TRBD2 (7 bases). V was cut by 0 bases and J by 2 bases, with 12 bases left in between. Per germline, CDR1 KGHSH and CDR2 LQKENI. The CDR3 spans 16 residues. CDR3 region: CASSPPRGRPTDTQYF. The CDR3 bases are TGTGCCAGCTCACCACCGCGGGGGCGCCCCACAGATACGCAGTATTTT.

The V and J genes are TRBV10-2 and TRBJ1-2; maybe TRBD1 (5 bases). Looked up from germline, CDR1 is WSHSY and CDR2 is SAAADI. Trimming pared 5 bases from V and 5 bases from J, leaving 21 bases between. The CDR3 sequence is 16 residues long. CDR3 nucleotides: TGCGCCAGCAGTCCGGACACACCGCCCTCAGGGTATGGCTACACCTTC. This codes for CASSPDTPPSGYGYTF.

The gene calls are TRBV10-3 and TRBJ2-5, with D uncertain. CDR3 length: 15 amino acids. Deletions cut 0 bases from V and 6 bases from J, with 14 bases between. Germline V gene sequence: CDR1 ENHRY, CDR2 SYGVKD. The chain's CDR3 is CAISESQSPDKTQYF. CDR3 coding DNA: TGTGCCATCAGTGAGTCGCAGTCACCCGACAAGACCCAGTACTTC.

The rearrangement joins TRBV28 to TRBJ2-3; D is unclear. This CDR3 contains 11 residues. Germline lookup yields CDR1 MDHEN and CDR2 SYDVKM. V was cut by 3 bases and J by 8 bases, with 6 bases left in between. The CDR3 protein is CASSFLGTQYF. In DNA form, the CDR3 reads TGTGCCAGCAGTTTCTTAGGTACGCAGTATTTT.

The DNA for the CDR3 is TGTGCCAGCTCCAACGGACAGGTTATCCGAAAGACCCAGTACTTC. Protein: CASSNGQVIRKTQYF. The chain links TRBV11-2 to TRBJ2-5; TRBD1 aligns across 7 bases. CDR1 is SGHAT, CDR2 FQNNGV, per germline. With 8 bases clipped from V and 6 bases from J, the junction kept 15 bases outside the gene matches. This CDR3 has 15 residues.

Many counts were recorded for this clonotype. The V and J genes are TRBV20-1 and TRBJ1-6; D is ambiguous. V lost 5 bases to trimming and J lost 0 bases, with 11 bases between them. Looked up from germline, CDR1 is DFQATT and CDR2 is SNEGSKA (reference sequence). This CDR3 is built from 15 residues. The CDR3 region has the DNA TGCAGTGCTGGACGAGACAACTCCTATAATTCACCCCTCCACTTT. Residues: CSAGRDNSYNSPLHF.

The chain has TRBV11-3 and TRBJ2-2, with D unclear. The V gene lost 4 bases and the J gene lost 1 base, with 10 bases spanning the gap. Germline-derived CDR1 and CDR2 are SGHNT and YENEEA. The CDR3 has 15 amino acids. In nucleotides, the CDR3 is TGTGCCAGCAGCTCCTACGAGAGGAACACCGGGGAGCTGTTTTTT. Protein: CASSSYERNTGELFF.

V is TRBV6-4 and J is TRBJ2-7, with 7 bases that match TRBD1. Per the germline V gene, CDR1 is MRHNA and CDR2 is SNTAGT. The CDR3 extends over 16 amino acids. With 0 bases clipped from V and 2 bases from J, the junction kept 7 bases outside the gene matches. CDR3 DNA: TGTGCCAGCAGTGACTCCATGCCTACAGGGGCCTACGAGCAGTACGTC. This codes for CASSDSMPTGAYEQYV.

This clonotype was seen repeatedly, ten times or more. CDR3 sequence reads: CASTESVNYGYTF. The CDR3 coding sequence is TGCGCCAGCACCGAATCAGTTAACTATGGCTACACCTTC. This chain uses TRBV5-1 with TRBJ1-2; no firm D call. Germline V CDR1 and CDR2: SGHRS, YFSETQ. V lost 6 bases, J lost 1 base, and 10 bases lay in between. The CDR3 consists of 13 residues.

This clonotype occurred a few times. This chain uses TRBV7-6 with TRBJ1-1; 10 bases match TRBD1. The V and J ends lost 6 bases and 6 bases, in that order; junction bases with no gene match: 10. This CDR3 region has 15 residues. The germline CDR1 and CDR2 sequences are SGHVS and FNYEAQ. The CDR3 loop reads CASSSPGTGVAEAFF. In DNA, the CDR3 is TGTGCCAGCAGTTCCCCCGGGACAGGGGTGGCTGAAGCTTTCTTT.

A few counts support this clonotype. CDR3 sequence: CAISPAGGLDNEQFF. CDR3 sequence (DNA): TGTGCCATCAGCCCAGCGGGGGGGCTGGACAATGAGCAGTTCTTC. The chain links TRBV10-3 to TRBJ2-1; 10 bases line up with TRBD2. Unmatched junction bases numbered 7, after V lost 6 bases and J lost 5 bases. CDR3 length: 15 amino acids. The germline V gene encodes CDR1 ENHRY and CDR2 SYGVKD.

This clonotype has a handful of counts. The V call is TRBV7-9, the J call TRBJ2-3; a possible D gene is TRBD1 (6 bases). The CDR3 has 17 residues. The germline CDR1 and CDR2 sequences are SEHNR and FQNEAQ (reference sequence). Trimming shortened V by 5 bases and J by 4 bases, and 22 bases separated the two germline ends. The CDR3 DNA follows: TGTGCCAGCAGCCTAGGGCCCGGGACACAGGCAGCAGATACGCAGTATTTT. It yields the protein CASSLGPGTQAADTQYF.

V usage is TRBV12-3 or TRBV12-4 and J usage is TRBJ1-3; no clear D. The CDR3 runs to 14 residues. V shed 5 bases and J shed 4 bases, with 12 bases lying between them. In DNA, the CDR3 is TGTGCCAGCAGTCCCCAGACGGGAGGAAACACCATATATTTT. The encoded protein is CASSPQTGGNTIYF.

In this sample, this clonotype turned up a few times. The genes are TRBV5-1 and TRBJ1-1; D gene ambiguous. The CDR3 has 13 residues. The germline gives CDR1 SGHRS, CDR2 YFSETQ. V dropped 3 bases and J dropped 4 bases, with 10 bases sitting between them. CDR3: CASSSQWSTEAFF. The CDR3 DNA is TGCGCCAGCAGCTCTCAGTGGAGCACTGAAGCTTTCTTT.

The chain couples TRBV7-9 to TRBJ1-1, with TRBD1 as a possible D gene (6 bases). V shed 5 bases and J shed 0 bases, with 13 bases lying between them. Per germline, CDR1 SEHNR and CDR2 FQNEAQ (reference sequence). The CDR3 length is 15 residues. The CDR3 bases are TGTGCCAGCAGCGCGGTTAGGACAGTGAACACTGAAGCTTTCTTT. The encoded protein is CASSAVRTVNTEAFF. Together with reference TRBV7-9 and TRBJ1-1, the CDR3 gives the full variable domain: DTGVSQNPRHKITKRGQNVTFRCDPISEHNRLYWYRQTLGQGPEFLTYFQNEAQLEKSRLLSDRFSAERPKGSFSTLEIQRTEQGDSAMYLCASSAVRTVNTEAFFGQGTRLTVV.

The gene calls are TRBV7-2 and TRBJ2-3; D ambiguous. Germline lookup yields CDR1 SGHTA and CDR2 FQGNSA. V was trimmed by 5 bases and J by 5 bases, leaving 8 bases between them. The CDR3 covers 12 residues. This chain's CDR3 is CASSPSIDTQYF. CDR3 coding DNA: TGTGCCAGCAGCCCCTCGATAGATACGCAGTATTTT.

This clonotype was counted ten times or more. The chain is built from TRBV5-5 and TRBJ1-4, with D uncertain. V lost 6 bases, J lost 0 bases, and 9 bases lay in between. CDR3 length equals 14 residues. Germline V gene sequence: CDR1 SGHKS, CDR2 YYEKEE (reference sequence). CDR3 in DNA: TGTGCCAGCAACTTAGAAGCAACTAATGAAAAACTGTTTTTT. It specifies CASNLEATNEKLFF.

The chain carries TRBV12-3 or TRBV12-4 and TRBJ2-7; D ambiguous. The CDR3 has 12 residues. Deletions cut 7 bases from V and 2 bases from J, with 9 bases between. As DNA, the CDR3 is TGTGCCAGCACCGGCAGAACCTACGAGCAGTACTTC. Translating it yields CASTGRTYEQYF.

This clonotype has more than one count but fewer than ten. The V and J genes are TRBV4-3 and TRBJ2-5; D is possibly TRBD2 (6 bases). Germline V gene data show CDR1 as LGHNA and CDR2 as YSLEER. The CDR3 totals 15 residues. Trimming took 4 bases from V and 5 from J, leaving 17 bases between them. The CDR3: CASSRNLGLAETQYF. The CDR3 DNA follows: TGCGCCAGCAGCCGTAACCTGGGGCTAGCGGAGACCCAGTACTTC.

This rearrangement joins TRBV6-2 or TRBV6-3 to TRBJ2-5; a possible D gene is TRBD2 (5 bases). The germline V gene encodes CDR1 MNHEY and CDR2 SVGEGT. The CDR3 is 18 amino acids. Between the trimmed V and J ends, which lost 0 bases and 4 bases, there was a span of 21 bases. CDR3 DNA: TGTGCCAGCAGTTACTCGACCGTTTCCCGGCTAGCTAGAGAGACCCAGTACTTC. Protein sequence: CASSYSTVSRLARETQYF.

This clonotype occurred many times. This chain uses TRBV18 with TRBJ2-7, with TRBD1 matching 8 bases. This CDR3 is 15 amino acids long. Per germline, CDR1 KGHSH and CDR2 LQKENI. Trimming at V came to 2 bases and at J to 1 base, leaving 4 bases not matched to a gene. CDR3 sequence (DNA): TGTGCCAGCTCACCAGGGACAGGCGAATCCTACGAGCAGTACTTC. The encoded protein is CASSPGTGESYEQYF.

The chain recombines TRBV5-1 with TRBJ1-4, with unresolved D. There are 16 residues in the CDR3. Germline-derived CDR1 and CDR2 are SGHRS and YFSETQ. V was clipped by 0 bases and J by 7 bases, with 16 bases between them. The CDR3 sequence is CASSLGIRTGGEKLFF. The CDR3, as DNA: TGCGCCAGCAGCTTGGGGATAAGAACCGGAGGTGAAAAACTGTTTTTT.

The chain employs TRBV20-1 and TRBJ1-5, with a weak D call TRBD1 (6 bases). There are 13 residues in the CDR3. Germline V lookup: CDR1 DFQATT, CDR2 SNEGSKA (reference sequence). Trimming took 3 bases from V and 8 from J, leaving 14 bases between them. The CDR3 coding sequence is TGCAGTGCTAGGGCCACAGGGTCTGAGCCCCAGCATTTT. It yields the protein CSARATGSEPQHF.

This clonotype was seen many times. The chain is built from TRBV29-1 and TRBJ2-3; 11 positions agree with TRBD2. The V gene's germline CDR1 is SQVTM and CDR2 ANQGSEA. CDR3 length: 13 amino acids. J lost 3 bases, V lost 7 bases, and 3 bases had no gene match. In nucleotides, the CDR3 is TGCAGCGCGACTAGCGGGGCGACAGATACGCAGTATTTT. This encodes CSATSGATDTQYF.

This clonotype has only a few counts. The chain links TRBV29-1 to TRBJ2-3; D is undetermined. V dropped 6 bases and J dropped 1 base, with 5 bases sitting between them. Germline CDR1 is SQVTM and CDR2 is ANQGSEA. There are 11 residues in the CDR3. This chain's CDR3 is CSVIGTDTQYF. CDR3 bases: TGCAGCGTCATAGGCACAGATACGCAGTATTTT.